The 12 T cell receptor beta chains listed next were all sequenced from one sample in a study of T cells in Graves' hyperthyroidism and ophthalmopathy. Amplified TCR beta CDR3 regions derived from RNA transcripts. A set of HTBI primers served as the primers for a first-round RT-PCR of the TCR CDR3. TCRdb analysed the multiplex PCR reads with MiXCR anew, one entry per CDR3 protein. The table records fewer than 250,000 distinct CDR3 sequences, about 15% of them present only once. Sequences were obtained from blood. Receptor source: a woman between 18 and 30 years old with Graves' ophthalmopathy.

This clonotype was found many times. The chain joins TRBV27 to TRBJ2-7; D might be TRBD1 (6 bases). Germline V gives CDR1 MNHEY, CDR2 SMNVEV (reference sequence). The CDR3 runs 13 residues. V lost 3 bases and J lost 9, with 15 bases in between. CDR3 amino acids: CASSFGQGQWQYF. In nucleotides, the CDR3 is TGTGCCAGCAGTTTTGGGCAGGGGCAATGGCAGTACTTC.

This clonotype was seen ten or more times. The chain employs TRBV14 and TRBJ2-1, with D tentatively TRBD1 or TRBD2 (6 bases each). The CDR3 is 17 amino acids. CDR1 and CDR2 (germline): SGHDN, FVKESK. The V gene lost 4 bases and the J gene lost 6 bases, with 22 bases spanning the gap. CDR3 bases: TGTGCCAGCAGCCCCCGGCGATCCATAGAGGGGGGCAATGAGCAGTTCTTC. As protein: CASSPRRSIEGGNEQFF.

This clonotype showed up many times. This rearrangement joins TRBV5-1 to TRBJ2-3, with D unclear. The V end lost 1 base, the J end lost 6 bases, and 9 bases lay between the germline ends. The CDR3 runs to 13 residues. From germline, CDR1 is SGHRS and CDR2 YFSETQ. The CDR3 bases are TGCGCCAGCAGCTTGTTCAGTATCGATACGCAGTATTTT. This encodes CASSLFSIDTQYF.

This chain joins TRBV28 and TRBJ2-3; 7 bases agree with TRBD2. Trimming removed 2 bases from V and 1 base from J; junction bases left unmatched: 3. Germline loops: CDR1 MDHEN, CDR2 SYDVKM. The CDR3 is made up of 15 amino acids. CDR3 region: CASSLRLAGTDTQYF. The CDR3, as DNA: TGTGCCAGCAGTTTAAGACTAGCAGGCACAGATACGCAGTATTTT.

The sample holds many counts of this clonotype. The genes are TRBV5-8 and TRBJ1-4, with D maybe TRBD1 (5 bases). The CDR3 runs 17 residues. CDR1 is SGHTS, CDR2 YDEGEE, per germline. Trimming took off 0 bases at V and 6 bases at J, with 18 bases between the two ends. This CDR3 reads CASSLGVVQGGDEKLFF. The CDR3 DNA is TGTGCCAGCAGCTTGGGAGTGGTCCAGGGTGGTGATGAAAAACTGTTTTTT.

V and J are TRBV19 and TRBJ2-7; D is undetermined. V was cut by 5 bases and J by 0 bases, with 8 bases left in between. The CDR3 runs to 13 residues. Per germline, CDR1 LNHDA and CDR2 SQIVND (reference sequence). As DNA, the CDR3 is TGTGCCAGTAGTGCCCCTTACTCCTACGAGCAGTACTTC. Translation: CASSAPYSYEQYF.

At least ten counts were recorded for this clonotype. CDR3 bases: TGTGCCAGCAGCACCCACGGGACACTGAAGACAGATACGCAGTATTTT. Protein: CASSTHGTLKTDTQYF. This chain connects TRBV9 to TRBJ2-3; a possible D gene is TRBD1 (6 bases). Trimming stripped 4 bases from V and 3 bases from J, with 18 bases between. Looked up from germline, CDR1 is SGDLS and CDR2 is YYNGEE. The CDR3 loop spans 16 amino acids.

This clonotype was observed many times. The genes are TRBV30 and TRBJ1-4; possibly TRBD1 for D (6 bases). CDR1 GTSNPN and CDR2 SVGIG come from the germline V gene (reference sequence). The V gene lost 0 bases and the J gene lost 3 bases, with 29 bases spanning the gap. CDR3 length: 21 amino acids. CDR3 in amino acids: CAWSVRLRQGNFRWPNEKLFF. Here the CDR3 DNA reads TGTGCCTGGAGTGTGCGTCTACGGCAGGGGAATTTCCGGTGGCCTAATGAAAAACTGTTTTTT. Complete variable domain (other parts from reference TRBV30 and TRBJ1-4): SQTIHQWPATLVQPVGSPLSLECTVEGTSNPNLYWYRQAAGRGLQLLFYSVGIGQISSEVPQNLSASRPQDRQFILSSKKLLLSDSGFYLCAWSVRLRQGNFRWPNEKLFFGSGTQLSVL.

This clonotype was observed a handful of times. V and J are TRBV4-3 and TRBJ2-4; D is unresolved. In germline, CDR1 is LGHNA, CDR2 YSLEER. This CDR3 is 19 amino acids long. The ends were cut back, 0 bases at V and 0 bases at J, with 18 bases in the middle. CDR3 amino acids: CASSQDYPNRTIAKNIQYF. CDR3 DNA sequence: TGCGCCAGCAGCCAAGATTACCCGAACAGAACAATAGCCAAAAACATTCAGTACTTC.

This clonotype was counted many times. The chain uses TRBV20-1 and TRBJ1-1; D is unresolved. In germline, CDR1 is DFQATT, CDR2 SNEGSKA (reference sequence). The CDR3 consists of 16 residues. Trimming stripped 0 bases from V and 0 bases from J, with 14 bases between. The DNA for the CDR3 is TGCAGTGCTAGAGAGTCATTTGGCAGGATGAACACTGAAGCTTTCTTT. Translation: CSARESFGRMNTEAFF.

This clonotype was detected many times. V is TRBV27 and J is TRBJ2-6; D perhaps matches TRBD1 (6 bases). Trimming cost V 7 bases and J 1 base, with 8 bases left between them. The germline V gene encodes CDR1 MNHEY and CDR2 SMNVEV (reference sequence). CDR3 size: 14 residues. The CDR3 DNA reads TGTGCCAGCAAACAGGGATCTGGGGCCAACGTCCTGACTTTC. Residues: CASKQGSGANVLTF.

This clonotype has at least ten counts. J is TRBJ2-1 and V is TRBV18; no firm D call. The CDR3 runs to 14 residues. Germline V lookup: CDR1 KGHSH, CDR2 LQKENI. Trimming took off 1 base at V and 6 bases at J, with 10 bases between the two ends. This chain's CDR3 is CASSPQQQGNEQFF. The CDR3 DNA sequence: TGTGCCAGCTCACCACAGCAGCAAGGCAATGAGCAGTTCTTC.